A single sample is the source of the 25 T cell receptor beta chains below, sequenced in a study of metastatic and nonmetastatic thyroid tumors. Each patient went into thyroid surgery without having received any treatment. Using MiXCR, TCRdb re-called clones from the PCR reads. The sample comprises about 43,000 clones, 11% of which are singletons, and approximately 20% rests with the top ten. The sample consisted of blood. All receptors derive from a female donor with papillary thyroid cancer or a benign thyroid nodule (not recorded which). Some clones in this sample may be carry-over from other donors' samples.

The V and J genes are TRBV3-1 and TRBJ2-3; D not resolved. Germline V CDR1 and CDR2: LGHDT, YNNKEL (reference sequence). V was clipped by 0 bases and J by 4 bases, with 8 bases between them. This CDR3 contains 14 residues. The chain's CDR3 is CASSQDVAPDTQYF. The CDR3 DNA follows: TGTGCCAGCAGCCAAGATGTTGCTCCAGATACGCAGTATTTT.

This clone has more than one count but fewer than ten. Other DNA sequences of this sample code for an identical CDR3. The V call is TRBV29-1, the J call TRBJ2-5, with 7 bases aligning to TRBD2. Germline loops: CDR1 SQVTM, CDR2 ANQGSEA. The CDR3 runs to 14 residues. V dropped 8 bases and J dropped 5; count of bases not matched to a gene: 14. CDR3 DNA sequence: TGCAGCCTCAAGAGGGAGGGTGAAGTGGAGACCCAGTACTTC. Amino acid sequence: CSLKREGEVETQYF.

This clone has at least ten counts. The chain has TRBV3-1 and TRBJ2-2; possible D gene TRBD2, 6 bases. V was shortened by 4 bases and J by 6 bases, with 12 bases between the two germline ends. Germline CDR1 and CDR2: LGHDT and YNNKEL (reference sequence). The length of the CDR3 is 14 residues. CDR3 sequence reads: CASSPRRDSGELFF. DNA of the CDR3: TGTGCCAGCAGCCCACGGAGGGACTCCGGGGAGCTGTTTTTT. Using reference TRBV3-1 and TRBJ2-2 for the parts outside the CDR3, the full variable domain is DTAVSQTPKYLVTQMGNDKSIKCEQNLGHDTMYWYKQDSKKFLKIMFSYNNKELIINETVPNRFSPKSPDKAHLNLHINSLELGDSAVYFCASSPRRDSGELFFGEGSRLTVL.

This clone was recorded many times. The chain carries TRBV24-1 and TRBJ2-7, with TRBD1 identical over 10 bases. This CDR3 is 15 amino acids long. After removal of 3 bases from V and 3 bases from J, the junction contained 4 bases not matched to a gene. Germline V gives CDR1 KGHDR, CDR2 SFDVKD. CDR3 DNA: TGTGCCACCAGTGATCCGCGGACAGGGGGCTACGAGCAGTACTTC. This sequence encodes CATSDPRTGGYEQYF.

This clone was seen repeatedly, ten times or more. The genes are TRBV9 and TRBJ2-2, with 9 bases that match TRBD2. J lost 6 bases, V lost 3 bases, and 6 bases had no gene match. Germline CDR1 SGDLS, CDR2 YYNGEE. The CDR3 consists of 15 residues. CDR3 bases: TGTGCCAGCAGCGCCGGGACTAGCACCCCCGGGGAGCTGTTTTTT. Translating it yields CASSAGTSTPGELFF.

The table lists this clone with many counts. The chain carries TRBV20-1 and TRBJ2-5, with TRBD1 as a possible D gene (6 bases). CDR3 length equals 17 residues. Germline values: CDR1 DFQATT, CDR2 SNEGSKA (reference sequence). Trimming cost V 0 bases and J 5 bases, with 22 bases left between them. CDR3 nucleotides: TGCAGTGCTAGAGAGACCGGCGTCAGGGGCGTTCGGGAGACCCAGTACTTC. It yields the protein CSARETGVRGVRETQYF.

Points on this clone: A read error may explain this, as a much larger clone is one base away. The same CDR3 arises from other DNA sequences in this sample as well. The chain combines TRBV7-9 with TRBJ2-5; D remains unclear. The CDR3 has 15 residues. Germline CDR1 and CDR2: SEHNR and FQNEAQ (reference sequence). V was clipped by 6 bases and J by 4 bases, with 18 bases between them. The DNA for the CDR3 is TGTGCCAGCAGGTCCATTCGAGGCGGTACAGAGACCCAGTACTTC. It is translated as CASRSIRGGTETQYF.

This clone occurred a few times. V usage is TRBV28 and J usage is TRBJ1-2; D is unclear. The V gene lost 5 bases and the J gene lost 4 bases, with 11 bases spanning the gap. The CDR3 totals 13 residues. Germline V gives CDR1 MDHEN, CDR2 SYDVKM. The CDR3 spells CASSTTSSYGYTF. The CDR3 region has the DNA TGTGCCAGCAGTACGACCTCCAGCTATGGCTACACCTTC.

This clone is medium-sized in the sample. CDR3 region: CASKGSGRDTYNEQFF. The DNA for the CDR3 is TGTGCCAGCAAGGGTAGCGGGAGGGATACCTACAATGAGCAGTTCTTC. The chain joins TRBV2 to TRBJ2-1, with 11 bases identical to TRBD2. The V segment lost 7 bases and the J segment 2 bases; nucleotides outside the gene matches: 7. CDR1 is SNHLY and CDR2 is FYNNEI in the germline V gene. The CDR3 has 16 residues.

This clone showed up many times. DNA for the CDR3: TGTGCCAGCAGTTCCCCCTCGGGCGCCTACGAGCAGTACTTC. It specifies CASSSPSGAYEQYF. The rearrangement joins TRBV28 to TRBJ2-7; D ambiguous. The CDR3 covers 14 residues. Trimming removed 4 bases from V and 2 bases from J, with 12 bases in between. Germline CDR1 and CDR2: MDHEN and SYDVKM.

V gene TRBV5-1 combines with J gene TRBJ2-1, with TRBD2 matching 16 bases. Per the germline V gene, CDR1 is SGHRS and CDR2 is YFSETQ. The CDR3 runs 16 residues. With 8 bases clipped from V and 8 bases from J, the junction kept 10 bases outside the gene matches. DNA of the CDR3: TGCGCCAGTATCTCCGGGACTAGCGGGAGGGCCCATGAGCAGTTCTTC. This gives the protein CASISGTSGRAHEQFF.

V gene TRBV3-1 combines with J gene TRBJ2-6; tentatively, D is TRBD1 (5 bases). CDR1 and CDR2 (germline): LGHDT, YNNKEL (reference sequence). The CDR3 runs to 17 residues. V was pared by 0 bases and J by 4 bases, with 13 bases between. CDR3 amino acids: CASSQDRGRAGANVLTF. In DNA, the CDR3 is TGTGCCAGCAGCCAAGATCGCGGCAGGGCCGGGGCCAACGTCCTGACTTTC.

This clone was seen at least ten times. The chain combines TRBV20-1 with TRBJ2-3; weak D call: TRBD2 (6 bases). The CDR3 spans 16 residues. The germline CDR1 and CDR2 sequences are DFQATT and SNEGSKA (reference sequence). V was trimmed by 0 bases and J by 7 bases, leaving 20 bases between them. CDR3 sequence reads: CSAREELGGLVHTQYF. The CDR3 nucleotides read TGCAGTGCTAGAGAAGAACTAGGAGGGCTTGTGCATACGCAGTATTTT.

This clone was counted many times. CDR3 DNA: TGCAGTGCCGGGACGTACAATGAGCAGTTCTTC. This sequence encodes CSAGTYNEQFF. The chain has TRBV20-1 and TRBJ2-1; D may be TRBD1 or TRBD2 (5 bases each). The germline V gene encodes CDR1 DFQATT and CDR2 SNEGSKA (reference sequence). The CDR3 loop spans 11 amino acids. Trimming removed 6 bases from V and 4 bases from J, with 7 bases in between.

This clone was seen many times. The rearrangement uses TRBV5-1 and TRBJ1-2; TRBD1 matches 7 bases. Per germline, CDR1 SGHRS and CDR2 YFSETQ. Losses at the gene ends were 6 bases for V and 8 bases for J; bases not matched to a gene: 16. The CDR3 totals 15 residues. The CDR3 reads CASTSEGANPGGYTF. Here the CDR3 DNA reads TGCGCCAGCACCTCCGAGGGGGCGAATCCGGGCGGCTACACCTTC.

This clone has ten or more counts. V is TRBV30 and J is TRBJ1-2; no definite D call. CDR3 length: 15 residues. Germline CDR1 reads GTSNPN; CDR2 reads SVGIG (reference sequence). The V and J ends lost 0 bases and 4 bases respectively, with 15 bases between them. The CDR3, as DNA: TGTGCCTGGAGTGTATGGGCAGGCCTTGGCTATGGCTACACCTTC. Its protein product is CAWSVWAGLGYGYTF.

This clone came up many times. The V gene is TRBV6-1, the J gene TRBJ1-1; 11 nucleotides line up with TRBD1. Trimming at V came to 5 bases and at J to 5 bases, leaving 4 bases not matched to a gene. Germline values: CDR1 MNHNS, CDR2 SASEGT. This CDR3 is built from 14 residues. The CDR3 DNA sequence: TGTGCCAGCAGTCTCGGACAGGGGGCTACTGAAGCTTTCTTT. This translates into CASSLGQGATEAFF.

This clone was recorded many times. This rearrangement joins TRBV5-1 to TRBJ2-1; tentatively, D is TRBD2 (6 bases). V dropped 0 bases and J dropped 0 bases, with 7 bases sitting between them. CDR3 length: 15 residues. Germline CDR1 and CDR2: SGHRS and YFSETQ. For the CDR3, the DNA is TGCGCCAGCAGCTTGGGACTAGTCTCCTACAATGAGCAGTTCTTC. It yields the protein CASSLGLVSYNEQFF.

This clone showed up many times. The chain is built from TRBV30 and TRBJ2-5; 11 positions agree with TRBD1. Trimming took 1 base from V and 4 from J; bases not matched to a gene: 8. Germline V gene data show CDR1 as GTSNPN and CDR2 as SVGIG (reference sequence). This CDR3 comprises 16 residues. CDR3 sequence (DNA): TGTGCCTGGAGTGCAACCGGGACAGGGGGTAGAGAGACCCAGTACTTC. Encoded protein: CAWSATGTGGRETQYF.

On this clone: The junction and the germline gene differ at one end; a read error may be behind it. V usage is TRBV6-1 and J usage is TRBJ2-5, with 7 positions matching TRBD2. The CDR3 is made up of 16 amino acids. The germline CDR1 and CDR2 sequences are MNHNS and SASEGT. In nucleotides, the CDR3 is TGTGCCAGCGCACAGTCCCTAGCGGAGCCCCAAGAGACACAGTACTTC. Its protein is CASAQSLAEPQETQYF.

The rearrangement uses TRBV2 and TRBJ2-7; 7 bases are shared with TRBD1. This CDR3 is 13 amino acids long. V lost 8 bases to trimming and J lost 2 bases; unmatched junction nucleotides: 6. The germline V gene encodes CDR1 SNHLY and CDR2 FYNNEI. This CDR3 is CASGRDRTYEQYF. The CDR3 DNA follows: TGTGCCAGCGGCCGGGACAGAACCTACGAGCAGTACTTC.

The V gene is TRBV20-1, the J gene TRBJ1-1, with D possibly TRBD1 on 5 matching bases. V shed 0 bases and J shed 8 bases, with 13 bases lying between them. This CDR3 region has 13 residues. Per germline, CDR1 DFQATT and CDR2 SNEGSKA (reference sequence). CDR3 residues: CSARDRVWGEAFF. The CDR3 nucleotides are TGCAGTGCTAGAGATCGTGTTTGGGGGGAAGCTTTCTTT.

This clone was detected a few times. A much larger clone sits a single nucleotide away, making a read error possible. The chain carries TRBV6-2 or TRBV6-3 and TRBJ2-1; 11 bases agree with TRBD2. This CDR3 is built from 19 residues. V gave up 0 bases and J gave up 3 bases; unmatched junction bases: 10. Per the germline V gene, CDR1 is MNHEY and CDR2 is SVGEGT. The CDR3 protein is CASSYSRVGLAADYNEQFF. The CDR3 DNA follows: TGTGCCAGCAGTTACTCGAGGGTGGGACTAGCGGCAGACTACAATGAGCAGTTCTTC.

Many counts were recorded for this clone. The chain joins TRBV20-1 to TRBJ1-1; no firm D call. V was clipped by 2 bases and J by 0 bases, with 10 bases between them. The CDR3 spans 14 residues. The V gene's germline CDR1 is DFQATT and CDR2 SNEGSKA (reference sequence). This CDR3 is CSARPGTMNTEAFF. CDR3 in DNA: TGCAGTGCTAGACCGGGAACTATGAACACTGAAGCTTTCTTT.

This clone has at least ten counts. The chain employs TRBV3-1 and TRBJ2-7, with D possibly matching TRBD2 (5 bases). Germline CDR1 is LGHDT and CDR2 is YNNKEL (reference sequence). Deletions cut 1 base from V and 6 bases from J, with 10 bases between. The CDR3 is made up of 13 amino acids. The CDR3 loop is CASSQAARGEQYF. Here the CDR3 DNA reads TGTGCCAGCAGCCAAGCGGCTCGGGGCGAGCAGTACTTC.